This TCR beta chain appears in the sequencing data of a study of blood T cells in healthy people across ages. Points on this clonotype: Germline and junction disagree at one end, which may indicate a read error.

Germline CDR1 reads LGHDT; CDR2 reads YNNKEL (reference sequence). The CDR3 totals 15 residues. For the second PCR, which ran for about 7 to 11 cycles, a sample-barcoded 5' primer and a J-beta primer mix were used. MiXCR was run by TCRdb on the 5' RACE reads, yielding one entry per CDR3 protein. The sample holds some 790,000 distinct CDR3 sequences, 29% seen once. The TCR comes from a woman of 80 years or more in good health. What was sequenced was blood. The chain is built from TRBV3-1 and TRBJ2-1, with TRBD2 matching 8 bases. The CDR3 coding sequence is TGTGCCGGCAGCCGAGAGGGGACTAGTGACAATGAGCAGTTCTTC. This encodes CAGSREGTSDNEQFF.